Below, 27 T cell receptor beta chains from the same sample are listed, as sequenced in a study of shared T cell receptors in the human thymus. TCRdb's table, derived via immunoSEQ multiplex PCR, lists solely in-frame clones and lacks some. The data hold 450,000 to 650,000 clones, with 70% to 80% observed a single time. These data were likewise used in another study, on human thymus T cells.

Source material: thymocytes. These receptors were collected from a boy under three years old with a congenital heart defect.

This clone was seen a handful of times. This CDR3 is CASSQVQGKSNQPQHF. The CDR3 nucleotides read TGCGCCAGCAGTCAAGTCCAGGGAAAGAGCAATCAGCCCCAGCATTTT. V is TRBV23-1 and J is TRBJ1-5; tentative D call: TRBD1 (5 bases). TRBV23-1 is marked as an open reading frame, function uncertain. V was shortened by 2 bases and J by 1 base, with 12 bases between the two germline ends. CDR3 size: 16 residues.

The chain is built from TRBV25-1 and TRBJ2-3, with 8 bases aligning to TRBD1. The length of the CDR3 is 16 residues. The V segment lost 2 bases and the J segment 4 bases; nucleotides outside the gene matches: 8. Germline loops: CDR1 MGHDK, CDR2 SYGVNS. CDR3 protein: CASSEPRDRGADTQYF. CDR3 coding DNA: TGTGCCAGCAGTGAACCCCGAGACAGGGGTGCAGATACGCAGTATTTT.

The chain combines TRBV29-1 with TRBJ1-1; 8 positions agree with TRBD1. J was trimmed by 0 bases and V by 7 bases; bases with no gene match: 10. The CDR3 runs to 15 residues. The germline V gene encodes CDR1 SQVTM and CDR2 ANQGSEA. The CDR3 spells CSAAQGGQMNTEAFF. The CDR3 DNA follows: TGCAGCGCCGCACAGGGGGGCCAGATGAACACTGAAGCTTTCTTT.

The chain recombines TRBV7-4 with TRBJ2-7; no reliable D call. The CDR3 sequence is 14 residues long. CDR1 is SGHVT, CDR2 SQSDAQ, per germline. V gave up 1 base and J gave up 2 bases, with 9 bases separating them. The CDR3 DNA sequence: TGTGCCAGCAGCTTAGAAGGAGACGCCTACGAGCAGTACTTC. It codes for CASSLEGDAYEQYF.

This sequence joins TRBV27 and TRBJ2-1; TRBD1 matches at 7 bases. With 5 bases clipped from V and 5 bases from J, the junction kept 6 bases outside the gene matches. The CDR3 covers 14 residues. CDR1 is MNHEY and CDR2 is SMNVEV in the germline V gene (reference sequence). The CDR3 DNA follows: TGTGCCAGCAGTAGAGACAGGGTAGACAATGAGCAGTTCTTC. Its protein product is CASSRDRVDNEQFF.

The chain uses TRBV14 and TRBJ2-7; TRBD2 matches at 10 bases. The CDR3 has 15 residues. Germline CDR1 and CDR2: SGHDN and FVKESK. Trimming took 0 bases from V and 7 from J; bases not matched to a gene: 6. The CDR3 DNA follows: TGTGCCAGCAGCCAAGAGGCACTAGCGGGAATAGAGCAGTACTTC. It translates to CASSQEALAGIEQYF.

V usage is TRBV5-1 and J usage is TRBJ1-4; D possibly corresponds to TRBD1 (5 bases). Germline V gene sequence: CDR1 SGHRS, CDR2 YFSETQ. V shed 4 bases and J shed 0 bases, with 13 bases lying between them. This CDR3 comprises 16 residues. The CDR3: CASSPRDSATNEKLFF. The CDR3 nucleotides are TGCGCCAGCAGCCCGCGGGACTCCGCAACTAATGAAAAACTGTTTTTT.

This chain joins TRBV12-5 and TRBJ2-7; 7 bases agree with TRBD1. Germline assignment: CDR1 LGHNT and CDR2 FRNRAP. V lost 5 bases and J lost 1; bases outside the gene matches: 5. The length of the CDR3 is 14 residues. CDR3 region: CASGEGQRSYEQYF. DNA for the CDR3: TGTGCTAGTGGTGAGGGACAGCGGTCCTACGAGCAGTACTTC.

CDR3 in DNA: TGTGCCAGCAGCTTAGTAGGCGGAGCCGGTCGGGAGACCCAGTACTTC. Translating gives CASSLVGGAGRETQYF. The chain is built from TRBV7-2 and TRBJ2-5, with D unclear. V was trimmed by 1 base and J by 5 bases, leaving 17 bases between them. This CDR3 is built from 16 residues. Germline V lookup: CDR1 SGHTA, CDR2 FQGNSA.

This sequence joins TRBV6-6 and TRBJ2-7; 8 bases map to TRBD1. The germline gives CDR1 MNHNY, CDR2 SVGAGI (reference sequence). The CDR3 contains 15 residues. Trimming took 0 bases from V and 3 from J; bases not matched to a gene: 4. CDR3 DNA: TGTGCCAGCAGTTACTCGGACAGGGCGATCTACGAGCAGTACTTC. Its protein is CASSYSDRAIYEQYF.

V usage is TRBV4-3 and J usage is TRBJ2-3; tentative D call: TRBD1 (5 bases). Trimming took off 0 bases at V and 4 bases at J, with 11 bases between the two ends. The CDR3 has 15 residues. Germline V gene sequence: CDR1 LGHNA, CDR2 YSLEER. CDR3 bases: TGCGCCAGCAGCCAAGATCGCTGGGGCGCAGATACGCAGTATTTT. It codes for CASSQDRWGADTQYF.

This chain links TRBV28 with TRBJ1-5; TRBD1 matches 7 bases. The junction had 8 bases not matched to a gene; V was cut back by 3 bases and J by 3 bases. Germline V lookup: CDR1 MDHEN, CDR2 SYDVKM. The CDR3 loop spans 16 amino acids. The CDR3 loop is CASSLTGRKVNQPQHF. CDR3 DNA: TGTGCCAGCAGTTTGACAGGGCGCAAAGTCAATCAGCCCCAGCATTTT.

The rearrangement joins TRBV6-1 to TRBJ1-1; a weak D match, TRBD1 (5 bases). Looked up from germline, CDR1 is MNHNS and CDR2 is SASEGT. CDR3 length: 13 amino acids. V lost 3 bases, J lost 8 bases, and 13 bases lay in between. The DNA of the CDR3 is TGTGCCAGCAGTGAGGCAGGGTGTCACGAAGCTTTCTTT. It encodes CASSEAGCHEAFF.

This chain links TRBV1 with TRBJ2-1; TRBD2, the D gene given by the table, was not confirmed from the DNA. TRBV1 is recorded as a pseudogene. The CDR3 has 17 amino acids. The CDR3 DNA reads TGCACCAGCAGCCAAGATCGGGAGTCTAGCGGGAGACGTGAGCAGTTCTTC. As protein: CTSSQDRESSGRREQFF.

The DNA of the CDR3 is TGTGCCAGCAGCCAGAGAGGGTTTTATGGCTACACCTTC. Residues: CASSQRGFYGYTF. This chain links TRBV7-2 with TRBJ1-2; D remains unclear. CDR1 SGHTA and CDR2 FQGNSA come from the germline V gene. V was pared by 5 bases and J by 5 bases, with 12 bases between. The CDR3 length is 13 residues. Full variable domain (rest looked up from reference TRBV7-2 and TRBJ1-2): GAGVSQSPSNKVTEKGKDVELRCDPISGHTALYWYRQSLGQGLEFLIYFQGNSAPDKSGLPSDRFSAERTGGSVSTLTIQRTQQEDSAVYLCASSQRGFYGYTFGSGTRLTVV.

The gene calls are TRBV30 and TRBJ1-5; D unresolved. Deletions cut 0 bases from V and 10 bases from J, with 13 bases between. This CDR3 region has 13 residues. Germline V gene data show CDR1 as GTSNPN and CDR2 as SVGIG (reference sequence). The CDR3 is CAWSVPGIEPQHF. DNA of the CDR3: TGTGCCTGGAGTGTACCGGGTATTGAACCCCAGCATTTT.

The chain recombines TRBV9 with TRBJ1-2; 7 bases align to TRBD1. V dropped 4 bases and J dropped 2; count of bases not matched to a gene: 11. Germline loops: CDR1 SGDLS, CDR2 YYNGEE. CDR3 length: 16 amino acids. The CDR3 sequence is CASSRQGQLSNYGYTF. CDR3 nucleotides: TGTGCCAGCAGCAGACAGGGACAGCTCTCGAACTATGGCTACACCTTC.

CDR3 nucleotide sequence: TGCGCCAGCGGCCAGCGAGCGGGAGGGCCCGGTGAGCAGTTCTTC. It encodes CASGQRAGGPGEQFF. This sequence joins TRBV5-1 and TRBJ2-1; 10 bases align to TRBD2. The germline V gene has CDR1 SGHRS and CDR2 YFSETQ. The CDR3 spans 15 residues. The junction had 13 bases not matched to a gene; V was cut back by 7 bases and J by 9 bases. Variable domain in full (rest from reference TRBV5-1 and TRBJ2-1): KAGVTQTPRYLIKTRGQQVTLSCSPISGHRSVSWYQQTPGQGLQFLFEYFSETQRNKGNFPGRFSGRQFSNSRSEMNVSTLELGDSALYLCASGQRAGGPGEQFFGPGTRLTVL.

This sequence joins TRBV7-9 and TRBJ2-7; possible D gene TRBD1, 5 bases. This CDR3 region has 12 residues. The V end lost 3 bases, the J end lost 3 bases, and 6 bases lay between the germline ends. Per the germline V gene, CDR1 is SEHNR and CDR2 is FQNEAQ (reference sequence). The CDR3 loop is CASSFRDYEQYF. CDR3 bases: TGTGCCAGCAGCTTCAGGGACTACGAGCAGTACTTC. The entire variable domain, with the rest obtained from reference TRBV7-9 and TRBJ2-7, is as follows: DTGVSQNPRHKITKRGQNVTFRCDPISEHNRLYWYRQTLGQGPEFLTYFQNEAQLEKSRLLSDRFSAERPKGSFSTLEIQRTEQGDSAMYLCASSFRDYEQYFGPGTRLTVT.

This clone showed up just once. The chain uses TRBV10-2 and TRBJ1-1, with 8 bases lining up with TRBD1. The germline V gene encodes CDR1 WSHSY and CDR2 SAAADI. The CDR3 is made up of 15 amino acids. V shed 11 bases, J shed 5 bases, and the junction held 16 bases outside the gene matches. CDR3 DNA sequence: TGCGCCGCGAGGGGAGCAGGGGGCGATGGGACTGAAGCTTTCTTT. Protein sequence: CAARGAGGDGTEAFF.

This clone was picked up a small number of times. This chain links TRBV19 with TRBJ1-1, with TRBD1 matching over 7 bases. CDR1 is LNHDA, CDR2 SQIVND, per germline (reference sequence). After removal of 6 bases from V and 6 bases from J, the junction contained 13 bases not matched to a gene. This CDR3 is 15 amino acids long. DNA of the CDR3: TGTGCCAGTAGCCCAAGACAGGGTCGGAGACCTGAAGCTTTCTTT. Its protein product is CASSPRQGRRPEAFF.

This clone came up a few times. The chain combines TRBV4-3 with TRBJ2-6; 12 bases fit TRBD2. Germline CDR1 reads LGHNA; CDR2 reads YSLEER. The length of the CDR3 is 22 residues. J was trimmed by 1 base and V by 1 base; bases with no gene match: 14. CDR3 region: CASSQAAPDLAGGLSGANVLTF. As DNA, the CDR3 is TGCGCCAGCAGCCAAGCTGCCCCGGACCTAGCGGGAGGGCTGTCTGGGGCCAACGTCCTGACTTTC.

About this clone: The missing conserved phenylalanine or tryptophan at the end of this CDR3 makes a read error likely. Because the CDR3's place on the DNA is in doubt, the DNA is left out and the CDR3 is given as listed by TCRdb. The gene calls are TRBV29-1 and TRBJ1-2; TRBD1 is taken as the D call from the table, unchecked against the DNA. CDR1 is SQVTM, CDR2 ANQGSEA, per germline. The CDR3 is 12 residues long, counting both termini. The CDR3 is CSVMLGTGEVLC.

The chain uses TRBV7-2 and TRBJ2-3; TRBD2 matches at 13 bases. V lost 5 bases to trimming and J lost 6 bases; unmatched junction nucleotides: 11. This CDR3 contains 17 residues. Germline V gene data show CDR1 as SGHTA and CDR2 as FQGNSA. In DNA form, the CDR3 reads TGTGCCAGCAGCCTGGGACTAGCGGGGTGGTTCTGGGATACGCAGTATTTT. Residues: CASSLGLAGWFWDTQYF. The full variable domain, completed using reference TRBV7-2 and TRBJ2-3, is GAGVSQSPSNKVTEKGKDVELRCDPISGHTALYWYRQSLGQGLEFLIYFQGNSAPDKSGLPSDRFSAERTGGSVSTLTIQRTQQEDSAVYLCASSLGLAGWFWDTQYFGPGTRLTVL.

V gene TRBV5-6 combines with J gene TRBJ2-3, with 10 bases identical to TRBD2. CDR1 is SGHDT, CDR2 YYEEEE, per germline. The CDR3 extends over 17 amino acids. Trimming took 4 bases from V and 5 from J; bases not matched to a gene: 13. CDR3 in amino acids: CASSRGLADREGDTQYF. The DNA of the CDR3 is TGTGCCAGCAGCCGAGGACTAGCGGACCGCGAGGGAGATACGCAGTATTTT.

This sequence joins TRBV5-4 and TRBJ2-3, with 14 bases lining up with TRBD2. The CDR3 is 19 amino acids. Losses at the gene ends were 2 bases for V and 5 bases for J; bases not matched to a gene: 13. Per the germline V gene, CDR1 is SGHNT and CDR2 is YYREEE (reference sequence). CDR3 sequence reads: CASSFSRLAGGPLGDTQYF. For the CDR3, the DNA is TGTGCCAGCAGCTTTTCGAGACTAGCGGGAGGGCCATTAGGAGATACGCAGTATTTT.

The chain uses TRBV7-9 and TRBJ1-1; D is perhaps TRBD1 (5 bases). V gave up 7 bases and J gave up 2 bases, with 17 bases separating them. Germline loops: CDR1 SEHNR, CDR2 FQNEAQ (reference sequence). CDR3 length: 15 amino acids. This CDR3 is CASTDLTTDNTEAFF. Here the CDR3 DNA reads TGTGCCAGCACTGACCTGACGACAGACAACACTGAAGCTTTCTTT.